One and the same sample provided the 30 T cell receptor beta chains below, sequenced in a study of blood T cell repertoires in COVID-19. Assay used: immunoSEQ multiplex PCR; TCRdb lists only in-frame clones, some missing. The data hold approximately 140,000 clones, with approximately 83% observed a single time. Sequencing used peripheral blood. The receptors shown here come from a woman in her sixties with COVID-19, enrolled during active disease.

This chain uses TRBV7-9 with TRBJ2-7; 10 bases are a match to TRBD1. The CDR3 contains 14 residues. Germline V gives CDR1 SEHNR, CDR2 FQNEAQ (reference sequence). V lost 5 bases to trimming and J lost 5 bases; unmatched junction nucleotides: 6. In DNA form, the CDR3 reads TGTGCCAGCAGCCCCCCGGACAGGGGGGACGAGCAGTACTTC. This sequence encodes CASSPPDRGDEQYF.

The CDR3 DNA sequence: TGTGCCAGCAGGCCCTCGGTTAATGAGGAGTTTAATGAAAAACTGTTTTTT. Protein: CASRPSVNEEFNEKLFF. The chain couples TRBV4-2 to TRBJ1-4, with D hard to call. V lost 6 bases to trimming and J lost 4 bases, with 21 bases between them. The CDR3 totals 17 residues. From germline, CDR1 is LGHNA and CDR2 YNFKEQ.

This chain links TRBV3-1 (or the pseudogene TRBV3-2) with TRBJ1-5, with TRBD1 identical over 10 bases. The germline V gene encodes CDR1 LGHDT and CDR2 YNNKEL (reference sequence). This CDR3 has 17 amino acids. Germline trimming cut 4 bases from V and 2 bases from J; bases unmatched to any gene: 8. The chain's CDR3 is CASSLQTGGVGNQPQHF. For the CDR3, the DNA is TGTGCCAGCAGCCTCCAGACAGGGGGCGTTGGCAATCAGCCCCAGCATTTT.

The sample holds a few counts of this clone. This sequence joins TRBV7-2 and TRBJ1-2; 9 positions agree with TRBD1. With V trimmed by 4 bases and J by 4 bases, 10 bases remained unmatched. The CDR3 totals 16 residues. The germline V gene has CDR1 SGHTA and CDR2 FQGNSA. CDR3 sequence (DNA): TGTGCCAGCAGCTCGTTCACAGGGGGCTTCGTCTATGGCTACACCTTC. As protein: CASSSFTGGFVYGYTF.

The DNA of the CDR3 is TGTGCGGGGAGGTCGGCAGGAGACGGTGGTGCCCTCCACTTT. It yields the protein CAGRSAGDGGALHF. The rearrangement links TRBV30 to TRBJ1-6; no clear D gene. The CDR3 runs 14 residues. CDR1 GTSNPN and CDR2 SVGIG come from the germline V gene (reference sequence).

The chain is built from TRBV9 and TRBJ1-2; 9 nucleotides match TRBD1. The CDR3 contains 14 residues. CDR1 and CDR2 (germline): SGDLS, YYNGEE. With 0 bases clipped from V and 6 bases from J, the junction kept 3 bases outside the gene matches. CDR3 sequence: CASSVGGTGHGYTF. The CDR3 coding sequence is TGTGCCAGCAGCGTAGGGGGGACAGGGCATGGCTACACCTTC.

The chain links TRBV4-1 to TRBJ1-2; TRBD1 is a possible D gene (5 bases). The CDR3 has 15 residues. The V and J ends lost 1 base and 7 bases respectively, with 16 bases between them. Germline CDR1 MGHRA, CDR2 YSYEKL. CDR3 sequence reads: CASSQGRGGTGGYTF. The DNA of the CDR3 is TGCGCCAGCAGCCAAGGGCGGGGGGGTACAGGTGGCTACACCTTC.

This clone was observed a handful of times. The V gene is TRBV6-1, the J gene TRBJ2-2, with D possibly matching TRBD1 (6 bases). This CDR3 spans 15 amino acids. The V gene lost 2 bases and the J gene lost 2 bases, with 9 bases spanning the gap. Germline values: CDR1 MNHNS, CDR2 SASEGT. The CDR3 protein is CASSEYRVNTGELFF. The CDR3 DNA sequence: TGTGCCAGCAGTGAATACAGGGTAAACACCGGGGAGCTGTTTTTT.

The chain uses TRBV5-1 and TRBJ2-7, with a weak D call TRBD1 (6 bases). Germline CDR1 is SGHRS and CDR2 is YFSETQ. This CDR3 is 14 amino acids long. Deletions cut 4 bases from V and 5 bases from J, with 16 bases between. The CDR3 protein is CASSPSTGTDEQYF. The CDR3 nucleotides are TGCGCCAGCAGCCCTTCTACAGGGACGGACGAGCAGTACTTC. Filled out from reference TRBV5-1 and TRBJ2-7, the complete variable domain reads KAGVTQTPRYLIKTRGQQVTLSCSPISGHRSVSWYQQTPGQGLQFLFEYFSETQRNKGNFPGRFSGRQFSNSRSEMNVSTLELGDSALYLCASSPSTGTDEQYFGPGTRLTVT.

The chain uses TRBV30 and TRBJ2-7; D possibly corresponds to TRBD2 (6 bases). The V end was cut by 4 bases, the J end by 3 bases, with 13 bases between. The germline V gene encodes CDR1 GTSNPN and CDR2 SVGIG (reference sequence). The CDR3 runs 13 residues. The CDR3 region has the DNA TGTGCCTGGACTCGGACTACCTACTACGAGCAGTACTTC. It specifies CAWTRTTYYEQYF.

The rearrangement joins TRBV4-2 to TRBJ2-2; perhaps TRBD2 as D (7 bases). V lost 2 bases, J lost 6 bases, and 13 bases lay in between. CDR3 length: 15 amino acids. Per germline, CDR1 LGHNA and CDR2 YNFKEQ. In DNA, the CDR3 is TGTGCCAGCAGCCAACGGGGGGCGATCTCCGGGGAGCTGTTTTTT. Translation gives CASSQRGAISGELFF.

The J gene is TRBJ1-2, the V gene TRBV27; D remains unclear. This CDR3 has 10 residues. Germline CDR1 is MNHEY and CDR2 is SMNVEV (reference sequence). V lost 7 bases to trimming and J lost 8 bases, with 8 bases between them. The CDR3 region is CASTTGGYTF. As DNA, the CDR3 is TGTGCCAGCACAACGGGGGGCTACACCTTC.

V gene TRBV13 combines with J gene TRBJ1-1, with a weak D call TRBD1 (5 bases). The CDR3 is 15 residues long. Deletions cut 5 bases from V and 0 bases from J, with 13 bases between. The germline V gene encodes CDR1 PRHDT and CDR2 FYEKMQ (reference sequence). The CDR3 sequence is CASSALDTLNTEAFF. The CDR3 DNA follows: TGTGCCAGCAGCGCTCTGGACACCTTGAACACTGAAGCTTTCTTT.

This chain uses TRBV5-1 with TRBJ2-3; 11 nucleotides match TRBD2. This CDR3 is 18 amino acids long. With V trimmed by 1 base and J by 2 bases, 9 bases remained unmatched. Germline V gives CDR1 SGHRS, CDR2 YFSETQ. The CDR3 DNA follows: TGCGCCAGCAGCTTGAAGTCTAGCGGGGGGACTGACACAGATACGCAGTATTTT. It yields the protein CASSLKSSGGTDTDTQYF.

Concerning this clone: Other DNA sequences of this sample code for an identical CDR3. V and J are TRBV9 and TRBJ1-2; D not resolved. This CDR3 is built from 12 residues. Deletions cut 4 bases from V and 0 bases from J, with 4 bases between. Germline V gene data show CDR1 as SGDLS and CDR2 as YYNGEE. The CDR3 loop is CASSPSNYGYTF. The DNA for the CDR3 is TGTGCCAGCAGCCCCTCTAACTATGGCTACACCTTC.

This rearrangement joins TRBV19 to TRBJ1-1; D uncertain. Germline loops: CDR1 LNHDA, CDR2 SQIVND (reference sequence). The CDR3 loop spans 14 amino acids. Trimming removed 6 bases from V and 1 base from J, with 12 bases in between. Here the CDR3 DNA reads TGTGCCAGTAGCTCCCAGGCGAGGAACACTGAAGCTTTCTTT. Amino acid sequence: CASSSQARNTEAFF.

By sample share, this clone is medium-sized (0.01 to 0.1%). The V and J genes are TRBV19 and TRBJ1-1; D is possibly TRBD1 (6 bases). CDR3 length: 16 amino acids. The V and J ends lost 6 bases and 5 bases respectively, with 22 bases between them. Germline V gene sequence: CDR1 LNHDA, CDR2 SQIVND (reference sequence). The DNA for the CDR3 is TGTGCCAGTAGATACAATCGGGGAGGGGGGCAGACTGAAGCTTTCTTT. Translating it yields CASRYNRGGGQTEAFF.

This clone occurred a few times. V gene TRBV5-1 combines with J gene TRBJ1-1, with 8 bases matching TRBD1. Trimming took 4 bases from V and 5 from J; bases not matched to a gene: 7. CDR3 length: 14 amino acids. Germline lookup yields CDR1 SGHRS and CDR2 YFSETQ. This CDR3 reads CASSPRTGRTEAFF. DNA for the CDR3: TGCGCCAGCAGCCCACGGACAGGGAGGACTGAAGCTTTCTTT.

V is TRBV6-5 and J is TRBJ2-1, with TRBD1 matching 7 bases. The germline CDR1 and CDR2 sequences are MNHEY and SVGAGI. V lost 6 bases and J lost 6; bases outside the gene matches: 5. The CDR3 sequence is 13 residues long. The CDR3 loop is CASRRQGRNEQFF. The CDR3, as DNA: TGTGCCAGCAGACGACAGGGCCGCAATGAGCAGTTCTTC.

The CDR3 DNA is TGCGCCAGCAGCCCCTCCACAGGGACGGGTGGGGCCAACGTCCTGACTTTC. Translation gives CASSPSTGTGGANVLTF. This chain uses TRBV4-3 with TRBJ2-6; TRBD1 is a possible D gene (6 bases). V was shortened by 4 bases and J by 3 bases, with 16 bases between the two germline ends. CDR1 LGHNA and CDR2 YSLEER come from the germline V gene. This CDR3 has 17 amino acids.

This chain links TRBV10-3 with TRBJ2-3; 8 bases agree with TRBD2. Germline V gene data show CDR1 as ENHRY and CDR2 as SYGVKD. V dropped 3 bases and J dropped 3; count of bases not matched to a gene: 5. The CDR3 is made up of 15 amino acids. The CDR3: CAISEIGRGTDTQYF. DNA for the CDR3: TGTGCCATCAGTGAAATCGGGAGGGGAACAGATACGCAGTATTTT.

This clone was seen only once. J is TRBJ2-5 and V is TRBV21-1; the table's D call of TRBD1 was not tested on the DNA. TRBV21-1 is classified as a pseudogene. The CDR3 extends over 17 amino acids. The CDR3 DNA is TGTGCCAGCACCACCGACATACCTGACAGGGGCTACGAGACCCAGTACTTC. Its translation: CASTTDIPDRGYETQYF.

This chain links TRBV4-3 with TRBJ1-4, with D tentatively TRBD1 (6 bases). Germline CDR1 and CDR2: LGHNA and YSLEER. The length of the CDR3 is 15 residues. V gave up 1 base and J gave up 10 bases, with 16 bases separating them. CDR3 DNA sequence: TGCGCCAGCAGCCAAGTTAAGGGGGATTCTCGAAAACTGTTTTTT. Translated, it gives CASSQVKGDSRKLFF.

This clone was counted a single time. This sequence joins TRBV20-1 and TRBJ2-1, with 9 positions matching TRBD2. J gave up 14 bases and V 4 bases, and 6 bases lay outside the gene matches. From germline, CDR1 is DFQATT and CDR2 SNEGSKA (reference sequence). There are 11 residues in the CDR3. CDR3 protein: CSAMAGGPEFF. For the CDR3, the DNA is TGCAGTGCTATGGCGGGGGGGCCGGAGTTCTTC.

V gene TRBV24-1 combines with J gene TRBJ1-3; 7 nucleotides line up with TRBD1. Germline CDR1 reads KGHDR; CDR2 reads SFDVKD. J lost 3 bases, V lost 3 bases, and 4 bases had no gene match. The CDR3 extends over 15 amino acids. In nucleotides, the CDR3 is TGTGCCACCAGTGATCCAGACAGGGATGGAAACACCATATATTTT. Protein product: CATSDPDRDGNTIYF.

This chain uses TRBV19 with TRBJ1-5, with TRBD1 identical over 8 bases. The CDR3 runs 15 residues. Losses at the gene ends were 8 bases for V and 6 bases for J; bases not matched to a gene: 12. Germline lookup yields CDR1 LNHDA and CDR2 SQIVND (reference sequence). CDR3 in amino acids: CASGMDRDSSQPQHF. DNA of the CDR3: TGTGCCAGTGGGATGGACAGGGATAGCTCTCAGCCCCAGCATTTT.

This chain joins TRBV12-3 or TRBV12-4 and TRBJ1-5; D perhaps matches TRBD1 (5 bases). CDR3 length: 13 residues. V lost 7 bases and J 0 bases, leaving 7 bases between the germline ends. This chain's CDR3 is CASTGNSNQPQHF. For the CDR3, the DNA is TGTGCCAGCACAGGGAATAGCAATCAGCCCCAGCATTTT.

In DNA, the CDR3 is TGCGCCAGCAGCTTGGACAGCCCCTACGAGCAGTACTTC. Its protein product is CASSLDSPYEQYF. This chain links TRBV5-1 with TRBJ2-7; D is unresolved. Trimming removed 0 bases at V and 2 bases at J, with 6 bases between. The CDR3 has 13 amino acids. Germline loops: CDR1 SGHRS, CDR2 YFSETQ.

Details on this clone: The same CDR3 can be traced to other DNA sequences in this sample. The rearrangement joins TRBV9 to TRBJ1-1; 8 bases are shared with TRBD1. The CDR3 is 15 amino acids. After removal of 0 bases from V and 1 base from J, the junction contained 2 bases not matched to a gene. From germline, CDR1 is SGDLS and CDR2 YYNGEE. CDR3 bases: TGTGCCAGCAGCGTAGGCGGGACAGGGAACACTGAAGCTTTCTTT. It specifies CASSVGGTGNTEAFF.

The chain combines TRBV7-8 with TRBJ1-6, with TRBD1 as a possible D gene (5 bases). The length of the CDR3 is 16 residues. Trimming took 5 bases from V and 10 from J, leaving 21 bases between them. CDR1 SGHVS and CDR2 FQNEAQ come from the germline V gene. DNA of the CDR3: TGTGCCAGCAGCATACCCGGCGGGGGACTTGGGTCACCCCTCCACTTT. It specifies CASSIPGGGLGSPLHF.